This T cell receptor (beta chain) derives from a study of cytomegalovirus exposure and HLA in healthy donors. Study-level information: There were approximately 400 genotyped donors. Of these, about 81% fell in the genetic ancestry cluster associated with self-reported Caucasian donors.

Study findings and constraints: It was only CMV serostatus that was available as immune exposure information.

PCR primers comprised 60 Vbeta and 13 Jbeta primers. Sequencing used immunoSEQ multiplex PCR; TCRdb keeps in-frame clones, though not all of them. Of 130,000 to 150,000 clones detected, over 65% appear once; the ten largest clones hold around 4%. Comment on this clone: Its antigen is unidentified.

The V end lost 0 bases, the J end lost 0 bases, and 8 bases lay between the germline ends. The CDR3 runs 15 residues. CDR1 and CDR2 from the germline V gene are SGHAT and FQNNGV. Specimen: PBMCs. This chain connects TRBV11-2 to TRBJ1-2, with D uncertain. The sequence came from a man aged 18 to 30 in good health and CMV-seropositive. The CDR3 region has the DNA TGTGCCAGCAGCTTAGACAGGTTTACTAACTATGGCTACACCTTC. Translation gives CASSLDRFTNYGYTF.